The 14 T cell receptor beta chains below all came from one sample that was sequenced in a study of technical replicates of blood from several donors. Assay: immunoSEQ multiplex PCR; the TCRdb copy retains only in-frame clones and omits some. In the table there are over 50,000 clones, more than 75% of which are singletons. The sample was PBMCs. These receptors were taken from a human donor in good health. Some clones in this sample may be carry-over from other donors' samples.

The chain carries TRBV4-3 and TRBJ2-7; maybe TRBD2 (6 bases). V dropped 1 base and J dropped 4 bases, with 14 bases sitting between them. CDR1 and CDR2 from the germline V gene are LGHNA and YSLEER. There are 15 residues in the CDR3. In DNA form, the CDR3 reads TGCGCCAGCAGCCAAGGGCGGGACCGATCTTACGAGCAGTACTTC. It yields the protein CASSQGRDRSYEQYF.

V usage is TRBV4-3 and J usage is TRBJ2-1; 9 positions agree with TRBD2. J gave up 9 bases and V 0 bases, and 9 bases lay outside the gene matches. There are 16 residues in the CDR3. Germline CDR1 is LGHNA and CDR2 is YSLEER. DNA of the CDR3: TGCGCCAGCAGCCAAGATTGGGGTAGCGGGAGTATTGAGCAGTTCTTC. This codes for CASSQDWGSGSIEQFF.

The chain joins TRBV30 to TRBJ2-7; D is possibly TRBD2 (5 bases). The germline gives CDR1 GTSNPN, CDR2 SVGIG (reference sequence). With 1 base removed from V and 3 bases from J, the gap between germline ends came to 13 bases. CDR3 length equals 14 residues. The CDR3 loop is CAWSGEVGGYEQYF. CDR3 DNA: TGTGCCTGGAGTGGAGAGGTTGGAGGCTACGAGCAGTACTTC. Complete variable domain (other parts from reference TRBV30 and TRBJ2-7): SQTIHQWPATLVQPVGSPLSLECTVEGTSNPNLYWYRQAAGRGLQLLFYSVGIGQISSEVPQNLSASRPQDRQFILSSKKLLLSDSGFYLCAWSGEVGGYEQYFGPGTRLTVT.

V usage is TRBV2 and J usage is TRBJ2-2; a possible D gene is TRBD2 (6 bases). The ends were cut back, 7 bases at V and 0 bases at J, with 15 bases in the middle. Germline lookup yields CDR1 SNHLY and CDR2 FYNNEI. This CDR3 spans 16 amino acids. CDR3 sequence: CASTKEAGSNTGELFF. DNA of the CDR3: TGTGCCAGCACCAAGGAAGCGGGCTCGAACACCGGGGAGCTGTTTTTT. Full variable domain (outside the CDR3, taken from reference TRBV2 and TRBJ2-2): EPEVTQTPSHQVTQMGQEVILRCVPISNHLYFYWYRQILGQKVEFLVSFYNNEISEKSEIFDDQFSVERPDGSNFTLKIRSTKLEDSAMYFCASTKEAGSNTGELFFGEGSRLTVL.

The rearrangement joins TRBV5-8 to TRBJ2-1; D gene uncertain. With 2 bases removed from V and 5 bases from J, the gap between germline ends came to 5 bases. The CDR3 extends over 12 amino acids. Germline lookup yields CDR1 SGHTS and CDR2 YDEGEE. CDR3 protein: CASSFSDNEQFF. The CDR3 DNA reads TGTGCCAGCAGCTTTTCGGACAATGAGCAGTTCTTC.

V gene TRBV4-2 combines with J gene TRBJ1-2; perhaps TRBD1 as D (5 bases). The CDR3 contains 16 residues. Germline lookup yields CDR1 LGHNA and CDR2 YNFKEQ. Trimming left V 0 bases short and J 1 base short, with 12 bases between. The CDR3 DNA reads TGTGCCAGCAGCCAAGATCTGTCAGGGAATAACTATGGCTACACCTTC. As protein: CASSQDLSGNNYGYTF.

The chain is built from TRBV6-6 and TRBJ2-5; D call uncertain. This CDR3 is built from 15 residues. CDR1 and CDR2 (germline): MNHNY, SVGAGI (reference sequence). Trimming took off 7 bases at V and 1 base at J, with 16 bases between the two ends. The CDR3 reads CASTELRRFQETQYF. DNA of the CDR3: TGTGCCAGCACCGAACTACGGCGGTTCCAAGAGACCCAGTACTTC.

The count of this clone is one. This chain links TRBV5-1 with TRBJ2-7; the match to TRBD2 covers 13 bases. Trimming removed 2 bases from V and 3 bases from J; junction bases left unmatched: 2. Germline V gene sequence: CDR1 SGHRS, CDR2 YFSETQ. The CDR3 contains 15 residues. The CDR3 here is CASSFGTSGDYEQYF. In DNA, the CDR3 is TGCGCCAGCAGCTTTGGGACTAGCGGGGACTACGAGCAGTACTTC.

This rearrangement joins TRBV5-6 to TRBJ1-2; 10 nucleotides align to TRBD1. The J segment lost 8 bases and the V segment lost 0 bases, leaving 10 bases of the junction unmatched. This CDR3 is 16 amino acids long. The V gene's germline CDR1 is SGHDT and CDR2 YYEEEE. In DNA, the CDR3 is TGTGCCAGCAGCTTGGTCCCGGGACAGGGGTCGGGGGGCTACACCTTC. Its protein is CASSLVPGQGSGGYTF.

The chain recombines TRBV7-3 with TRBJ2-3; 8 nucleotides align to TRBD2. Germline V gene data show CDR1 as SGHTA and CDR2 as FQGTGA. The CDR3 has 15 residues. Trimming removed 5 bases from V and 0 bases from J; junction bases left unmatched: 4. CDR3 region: CASSPSGGSTDTQYF. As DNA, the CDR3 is TGTGCCAGCAGCCCTTCGGGAGGGAGCACAGATACGCAGTATTTT. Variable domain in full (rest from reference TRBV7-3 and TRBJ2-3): GAGVSQTPSNKVTEKGKYVELRCDPISGHTALYWYRQSLGQGPEFLIYFQGTGAADDSGLPNDRFFAVRPEGSVSTLKIQRTERGDSAVYLCASSPSGGSTDTQYFGPGTRLTVL.

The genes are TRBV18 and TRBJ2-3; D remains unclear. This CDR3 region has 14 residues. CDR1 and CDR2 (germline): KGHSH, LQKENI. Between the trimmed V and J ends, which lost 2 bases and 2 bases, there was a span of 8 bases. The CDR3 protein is CASSPAQNTDTQYF. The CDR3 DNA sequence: TGTGCCAGCTCACCAGCTCAGAACACAGATACGCAGTATTTT. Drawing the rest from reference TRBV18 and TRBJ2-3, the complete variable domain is NAGVMQNPRHLVRRRGQEARLRCSPMKGHSHVYWYRQLPEEGLKFMVYLQKENIIDESGMPKERFSAEFPKEGPSILRIQQVVRGDSAAYFCASSPAQNTDTQYFGPGTRLTVL.

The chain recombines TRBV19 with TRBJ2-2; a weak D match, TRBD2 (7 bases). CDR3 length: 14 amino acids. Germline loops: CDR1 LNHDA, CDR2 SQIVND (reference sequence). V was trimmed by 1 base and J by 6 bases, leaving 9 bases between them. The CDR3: CASSIAGGPGELFF. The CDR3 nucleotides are TGTGCCAGTAGTATAGCGGGGGGCCCCGGGGAGCTGTTTTTT.

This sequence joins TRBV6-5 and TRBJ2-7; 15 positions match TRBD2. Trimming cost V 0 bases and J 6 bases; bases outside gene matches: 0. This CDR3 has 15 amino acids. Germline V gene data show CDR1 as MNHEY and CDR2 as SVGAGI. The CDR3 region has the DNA TGTGCCAGCAGTTACTCGGGACTAGCGGGGGGCGAGCAGTACTTC. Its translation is CASSYSGLAGGEQYF.

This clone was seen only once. The CDR3 DNA follows: TGTGCCAGTAGTGCAGGGGGCGCGTCTGGAAACACCATATATTTT. Residues: CASSAGGASGNTIYF. The chain carries TRBV19 and TRBJ1-3; 8 bases are a match to TRBD1. The CDR3 totals 15 residues. Trimming took 5 bases from V and 1 from J; bases not matched to a gene: 4. Germline V lookup: CDR1 LNHDA, CDR2 SQIVND (reference sequence).